This entry lists 3 T cell receptor beta chains sequenced from one sample in a study of PD-L1 blockade in urothelial cancer. Clones were sequenced by immunoSEQ multiplex PCR, and TCRdb holds only the in-frame ones, with some missing. Here the sample spans tens of thousands of clones, about 86% being singletons. The source material was PBMCs, sampled around atezolizumab (anti-PD-L1) treatment. These receptor sequences come from a man aged 50-60 years with urothelial cancer.

This clone was seen only once. The chain is built from TRBV6-1 and TRBJ1-2, with TRBD1 matching over 10 bases. With 0 bases clipped from V and 4 bases from J, the junction kept 2 bases outside the gene matches. Per germline, CDR1 MNHNS and CDR2 SASEGT. This CDR3 region has 15 residues. The CDR3 DNA sequence: TGTGCCAGCAGTGAAGCGACAGGGGGCCGCTATGGCTACACCTTC. Its protein product is CASSEATGGRYGYTF.

Comments on this clone: At one of its ends the junction is not consistent with the germline gene, which may arise from a read error. V and J are TRBV30 and TRBJ1-1; TRBD1 aligns across 10 bases. Per germline, CDR1 GTSNPN and CDR2 SVGIG (reference sequence). The CDR3 sequence is 12 residues long. The CDR3 region is CAWTGGNTEAFF. For the CDR3, the DNA is TGTGCTTGGACAGGGGGGAACACTGAAGCTTTCTTT.

Concerning this clone itself: A read error may produce the germline difference seen at one junction end. This chain joins TRBV7-7 and TRBJ2-1; the D gene is possibly TRBD2 (5 bases). The CDR3 extends over 15 amino acids. CDR1 and CDR2 from the germline V gene are SSHAT and FNYEAQ (reference sequence). The CDR3 nucleotides read TGTGCTAGCAGCTTAGGTTCTAGCTGGAACAATGAGCAGTTCTTC. This encodes CASSLGSSWNNEQFF.